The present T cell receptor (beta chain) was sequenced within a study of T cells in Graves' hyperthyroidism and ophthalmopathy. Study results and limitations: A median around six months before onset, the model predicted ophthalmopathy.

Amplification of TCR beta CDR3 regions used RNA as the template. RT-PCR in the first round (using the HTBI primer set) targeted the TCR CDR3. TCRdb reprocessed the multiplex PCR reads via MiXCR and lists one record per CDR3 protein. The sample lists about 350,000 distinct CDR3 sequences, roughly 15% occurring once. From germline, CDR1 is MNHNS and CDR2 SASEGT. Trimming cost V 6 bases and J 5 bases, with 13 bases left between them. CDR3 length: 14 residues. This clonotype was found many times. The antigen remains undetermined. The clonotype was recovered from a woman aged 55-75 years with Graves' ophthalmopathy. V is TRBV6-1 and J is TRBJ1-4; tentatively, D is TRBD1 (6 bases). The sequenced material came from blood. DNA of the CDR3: TGTGCCAGCAGCAGAGGACAGCCAAATGAAAAACTGTTTTTT. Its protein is CASSRGQPNEKLFF.